A selection of T cell receptor beta chains follows, all from one sample in a study of blood T cell repertoires in COVID-19. Libraries were prepared by immunoSEQ multiplex PCR; TCRdb keeps only in-frame clonotypes and omits some of them. The table includes over 85,000 clones, 87% detected once. The sequencing sample was made of peripheral blood. Receptors were obtained from a human donor in a cohort sampled during active COVID-19. Each CDR3 is given with its conserved first and last residue. A D gene is named only where the DNA matches it firmly. Only some rows state a clone size, as once, few, many or a class for expanded clones.

D | J | size | V | DNA | CDR3
NA | TRBJ2-6 | NA | TRBV28 | TGTGCCAGCAGTTTAGACAGGTCTGGGGCCAACGTCCTGACTTTC | CASSLDRSGANVLTF
NA | TRBJ2-2 | once | TRBV18 | TGTGCCAGCTCCCTCAGGGATCCCGGGGAGCTGTTTTTT | CASSLRDPGELFF
NA | TRBJ1-5 | NA | TRBV7-2 | TGTGCCAGCAGCTACCGGGTTTCCAATCAGCCCCAGCATTTT | CASSYRVSNQPQHF
NA | TRBJ2-3 | NA | TRBV28 | TGTGCCAGCAGTTTGAGTGGGAGAATCACAGATACGCAGTATTTT | CASSLSGRITDTQYF
TRBD1 | TRBJ2-3 | NA | TRBV18 | TGTGCCAGCTCACCAAGGACAGGGCTCGCAGATACGCAGTATTTT | CASSPRTGLADTQYF
NA | TRBJ2-5 | NA | TRBV14 | TGTGCCAGCAGCCAAGCGTCCGCGACAGAACCCCAAGAGACCCAGTACTTC | CASSQASATEPQETQYF
NA | TRBJ2-1 | NA | TRBV21-1 | TGTGCCAGCAGCAAAGATGGCGGGGGCGCGTACGTCTACAATGAGCAGTTCTTC | CASSKDGGGAYVYNEQFF
TRBD1 | TRBJ2-3 | NA | TRBV2 | TGTGCCAGCAGTGACCAGGGGGGCACAGATACGCAGTATTTT | CASSDQGGTDTQYF
TRBD1 | TRBJ1-6 | NA | TRBV18 | TGTGCCAGCTCACCAAACCTGGGACAGGGTAATTCACCCCTCCACTTT | CASSPNLGQGNSPLHF
NA | TRBJ1-5 | NA | TRBV2 | TGTGCCAGCGATGGGGCCACCGGCTTCCAGGGGAATCAGCCCCAGCATTTT | CASDGATGFQGNQPQHF
TRBD1 | TRBJ2-6 | NA | TRBV4-1 | TGCGCCAGCAGCCAAACGAATCGGCAGGGGGCGGGTGGGGCCAACGTCCTGACTTTC | CASSQTNRQGAGGANVLTF
TRBD1 | TRBJ1-2 | NA | TRBV19 | TGTGCCAGTAGTACCCCGGGACAGGGTAAAGGCTACACCTTC | CASSTPGQGKGYTF
TRBD2 | TRBJ2-1 | NA | TRBV9 | TGTGCCAGCAGCGGGGGGGGACTAGCGGACAATGAGCAGTTCTTC | CASSGGGLADNEQFF
NA | TRBJ2-1 | NA | TRBV6-5 | TGTGCCAGCAGTTACTCGACAGCTTCCTACAATGAGCAGTTCTTC | CASSYSTASYNEQFF
NA | TRBJ2-1 | NA | TRBV6-6 | TGTGCCAGCAGAACGGGGGTTAAGGAGCAGTTCTTC | CASRTGVKEQFF
TRBD1 | TRBJ2-5 | few | TRBV7-9 | TGTGCCAGCAGCGACAGGCTACAGGGGAATTTGGAGACCCAGTACTTC | CASSDRLQGNLETQYF
NA | TRBJ2-1 | NA | TRBV4-1 | TGCGCCAGCAGCCACACGGAGGGGGGGTTGGGCGGAGGCAATGAGCAGTTCTTC | CASSHTEGGLGGGNEQFF